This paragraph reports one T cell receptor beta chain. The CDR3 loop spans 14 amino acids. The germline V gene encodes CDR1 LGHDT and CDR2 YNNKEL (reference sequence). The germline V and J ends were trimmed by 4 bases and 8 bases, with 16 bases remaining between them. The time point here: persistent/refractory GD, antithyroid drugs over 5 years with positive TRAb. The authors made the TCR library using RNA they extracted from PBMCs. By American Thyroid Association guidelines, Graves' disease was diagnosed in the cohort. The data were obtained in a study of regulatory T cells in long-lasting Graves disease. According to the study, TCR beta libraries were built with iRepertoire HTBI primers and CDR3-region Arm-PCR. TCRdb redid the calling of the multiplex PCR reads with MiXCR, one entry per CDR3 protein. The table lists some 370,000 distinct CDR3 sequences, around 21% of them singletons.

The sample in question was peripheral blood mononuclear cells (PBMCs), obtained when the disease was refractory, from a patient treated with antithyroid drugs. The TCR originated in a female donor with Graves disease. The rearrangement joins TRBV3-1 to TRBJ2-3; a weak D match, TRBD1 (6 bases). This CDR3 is CASSLTQGGGTQYF. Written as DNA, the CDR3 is TGTGCCAGCAGCCTTACACAGGGCGGAGGTACGCAGTATTTT.